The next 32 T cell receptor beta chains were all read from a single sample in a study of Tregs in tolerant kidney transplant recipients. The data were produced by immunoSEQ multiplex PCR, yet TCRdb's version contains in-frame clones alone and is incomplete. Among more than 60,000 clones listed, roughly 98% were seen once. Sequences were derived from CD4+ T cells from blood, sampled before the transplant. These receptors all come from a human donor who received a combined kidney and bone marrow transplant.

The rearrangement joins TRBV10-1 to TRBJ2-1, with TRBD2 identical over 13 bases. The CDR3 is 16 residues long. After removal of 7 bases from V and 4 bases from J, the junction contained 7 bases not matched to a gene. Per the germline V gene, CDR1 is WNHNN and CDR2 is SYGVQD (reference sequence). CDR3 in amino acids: CASIFGLAGVYNEQFF. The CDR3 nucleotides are TGCGCCAGCATTTTCGGACTAGCGGGGGTGTACAATGAGCAGTTCTTC.

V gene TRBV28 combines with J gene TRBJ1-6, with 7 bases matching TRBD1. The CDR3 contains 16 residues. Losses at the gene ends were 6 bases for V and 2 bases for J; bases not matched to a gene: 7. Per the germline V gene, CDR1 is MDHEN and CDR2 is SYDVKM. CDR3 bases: TGTGCCAGCAGCGGGGGAGACAGGGCCTATAATTCACCCCTCCACTTT. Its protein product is CASSGGDRAYNSPLHF.

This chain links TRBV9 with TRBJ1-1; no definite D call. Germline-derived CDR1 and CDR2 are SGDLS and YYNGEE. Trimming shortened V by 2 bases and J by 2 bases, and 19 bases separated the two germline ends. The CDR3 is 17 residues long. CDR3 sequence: CASSVYSRTSQNTEAFF. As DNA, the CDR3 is TGTGCCAGCAGCGTTTACAGCCGTACCTCGCAAAACACTGAAGCTTTCTTT.

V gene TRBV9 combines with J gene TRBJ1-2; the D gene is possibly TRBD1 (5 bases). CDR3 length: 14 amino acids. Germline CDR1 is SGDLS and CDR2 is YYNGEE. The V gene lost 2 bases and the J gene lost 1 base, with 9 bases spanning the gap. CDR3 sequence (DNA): TGTGCCAGCAGCGTCCAGGGTTTTAACTATGGCTACACCTTC. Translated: CASSVQGFNYGYTF.

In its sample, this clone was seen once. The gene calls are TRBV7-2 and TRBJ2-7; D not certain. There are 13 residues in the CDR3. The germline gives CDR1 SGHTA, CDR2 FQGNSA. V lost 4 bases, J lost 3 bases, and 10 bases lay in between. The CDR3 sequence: CASSYIAYYEQYF. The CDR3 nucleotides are TGTGCCAGCAGCTACATCGCATACTACGAGCAGTACTTC.

CDR3 in DNA: TGTGCCAGCAGCGTAGTTTCCGGAGGGAACACCGGGGAGCTGTTTTTT. This gives the protein CASSVVSGGNTGELFF. The chain combines TRBV9 with TRBJ2-2, with D maybe TRBD2 (5 bases). V lost 0 bases, J lost 1 base, and 10 bases lay in between. Per the germline V gene, CDR1 is SGDLS and CDR2 is YYNGEE. This CDR3 has 16 amino acids.

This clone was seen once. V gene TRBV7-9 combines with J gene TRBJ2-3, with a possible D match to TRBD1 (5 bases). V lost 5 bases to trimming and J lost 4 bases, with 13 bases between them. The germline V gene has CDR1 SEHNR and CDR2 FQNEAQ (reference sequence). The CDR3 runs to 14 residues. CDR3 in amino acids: CASSRSGFADTQYF. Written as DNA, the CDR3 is TGTGCCAGCAGCCGATCAGGGTTTGCAGATACGCAGTATTTT.

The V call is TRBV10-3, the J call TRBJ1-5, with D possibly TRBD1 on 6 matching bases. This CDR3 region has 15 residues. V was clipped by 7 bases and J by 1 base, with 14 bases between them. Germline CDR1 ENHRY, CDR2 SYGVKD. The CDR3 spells CAIKQGPPSNQPQHF. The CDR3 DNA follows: TGTGCCATCAAACAGGGCCCCCCCAGCAATCAGCCCCAGCATTTT.

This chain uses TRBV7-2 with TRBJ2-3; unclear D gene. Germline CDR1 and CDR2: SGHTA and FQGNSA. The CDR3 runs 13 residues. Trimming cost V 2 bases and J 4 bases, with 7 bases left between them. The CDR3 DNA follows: TGTGCCAGCAGCTTAATCAATTCAGATACGCAGTATTTT. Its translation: CASSLINSDTQYF.

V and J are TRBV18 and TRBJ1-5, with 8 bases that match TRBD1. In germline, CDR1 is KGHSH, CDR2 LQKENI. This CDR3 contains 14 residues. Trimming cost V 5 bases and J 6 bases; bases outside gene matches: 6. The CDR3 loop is CASSSTGGRQPQHF. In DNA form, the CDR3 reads TGTGCCAGCTCATCTACAGGGGGACGTCAGCCCCAGCATTTT.

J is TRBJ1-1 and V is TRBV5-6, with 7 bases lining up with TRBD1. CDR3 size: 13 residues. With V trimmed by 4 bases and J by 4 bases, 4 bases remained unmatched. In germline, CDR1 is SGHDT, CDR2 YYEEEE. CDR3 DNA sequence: TGTGCCAGCAGCCTGACAGGGATCACTGAAGCTTTCTTT. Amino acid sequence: CASSLTGITEAFF.

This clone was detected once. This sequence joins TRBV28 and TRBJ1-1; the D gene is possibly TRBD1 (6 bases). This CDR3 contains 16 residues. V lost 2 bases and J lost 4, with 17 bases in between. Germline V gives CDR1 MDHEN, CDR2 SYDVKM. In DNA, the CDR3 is TGTGCCAGCAGTTTAGCCCGCACAGGGTGGGGCACTGAAGCTTTCTTT. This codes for CASSLARTGWGTEAFF.

CDR3 in DNA: TGTGCCAGCAGTCGCCCTGGGGGGGCACGAGAGACCCAGTACTTC. Translation gives CASSRPGGARETQYF. The chain couples TRBV28 to TRBJ2-5, with D possibly matching TRBD2 (7 bases). This CDR3 spans 15 amino acids. Germline V gene sequence: CDR1 MDHEN, CDR2 SYDVKM. Trimming cost V 5 bases and J 4 bases, with 17 bases left between them.

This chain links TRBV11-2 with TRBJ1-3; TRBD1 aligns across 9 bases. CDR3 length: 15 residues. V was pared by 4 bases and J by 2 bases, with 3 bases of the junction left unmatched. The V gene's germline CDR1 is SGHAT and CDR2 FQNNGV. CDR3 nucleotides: TGTGCCAGCAGCTCACGGACAGGGGCTGGAAACACCATATATTTT. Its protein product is CASSSRTGAGNTIYF.

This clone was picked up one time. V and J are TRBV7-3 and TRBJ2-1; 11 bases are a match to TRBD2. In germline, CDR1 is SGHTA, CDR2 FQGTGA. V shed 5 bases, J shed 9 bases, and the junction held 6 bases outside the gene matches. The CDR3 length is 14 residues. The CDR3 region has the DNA TGTGCCAGCAGCAAACTAGCGGGGGACACTGAGCAGTTCTTC. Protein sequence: CASSKLAGDTEQFF.

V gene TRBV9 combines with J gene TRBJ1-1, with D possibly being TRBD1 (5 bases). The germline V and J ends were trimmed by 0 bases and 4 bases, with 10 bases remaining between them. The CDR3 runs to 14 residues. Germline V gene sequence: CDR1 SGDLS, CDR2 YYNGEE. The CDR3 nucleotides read TGTGCCAGCAGCGTAGTAGGGGAGGGCACTGAAGCTTTCTTT. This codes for CASSVVGEGTEAFF.

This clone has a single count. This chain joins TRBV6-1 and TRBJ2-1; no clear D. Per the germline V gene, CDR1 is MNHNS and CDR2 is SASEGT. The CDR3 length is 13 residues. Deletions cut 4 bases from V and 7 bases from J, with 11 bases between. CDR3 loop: CASSGPPLNEQFF. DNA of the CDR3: TGTGCCAGCAGTGGCCCACCCCTAAATGAGCAGTTCTTC.

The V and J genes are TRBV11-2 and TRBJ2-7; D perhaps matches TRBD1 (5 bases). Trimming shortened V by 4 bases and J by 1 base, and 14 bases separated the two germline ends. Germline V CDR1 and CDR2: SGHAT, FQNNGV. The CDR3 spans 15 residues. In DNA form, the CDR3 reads TGTGCCAGCAGCTCACTGACAGACACTTCCTACGAGCAGTACTTC. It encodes CASSSLTDTSYEQYF.

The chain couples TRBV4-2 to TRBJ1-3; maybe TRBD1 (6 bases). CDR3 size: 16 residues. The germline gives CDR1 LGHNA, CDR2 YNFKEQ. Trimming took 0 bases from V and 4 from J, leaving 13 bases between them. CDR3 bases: TGTGCCAGCAGCCAAGATCGCAGGGGTGGGGGAAACACCATATATTTT. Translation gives CASSQDRRGGGNTIYF.

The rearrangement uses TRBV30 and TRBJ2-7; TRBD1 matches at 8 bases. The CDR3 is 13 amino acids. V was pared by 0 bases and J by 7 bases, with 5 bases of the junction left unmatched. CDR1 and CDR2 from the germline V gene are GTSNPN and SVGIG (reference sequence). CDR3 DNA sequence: TGTGCCTGGAGTGTAAACAGGGGGAAGGAGCAGTACTTC. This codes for CAWSVNRGKEQYF.

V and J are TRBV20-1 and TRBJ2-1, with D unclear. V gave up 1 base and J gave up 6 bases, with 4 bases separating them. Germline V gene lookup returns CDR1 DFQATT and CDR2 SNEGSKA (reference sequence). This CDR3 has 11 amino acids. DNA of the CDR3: TGCAGTGCTAGAGGGAGCAATGAGCAGTTCTTC. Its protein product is CSARGSNEQFF.

The CDR3 coding sequence is TGTGCCAGCTCACCAACTAGCGGGAGAGATGATACGCAGTATTTT. This gives the protein CASSPTSGRDDTQYF. This chain joins TRBV18 and TRBJ2-3; 11 bases line up with TRBD2. Germline V CDR1 and CDR2: KGHSH, LQKENI. Losses at the gene ends were 2 bases for V and 6 bases for J; bases not matched to a gene: 4. This CDR3 is 15 amino acids long. The full variable domain, in which reference TRBV18 and TRBJ2-3 provide the parts outside the CDR3, is NAGVMQNPRHLVRRRGQEARLRCSPMKGHSHVYWYRQLPEEGLKFMVYLQKENIIDESGMPKERFSAEFPKEGPSILRIQQVVRGDSAAYFCASSPTSGRDDTQYFGPGTRLTVL.

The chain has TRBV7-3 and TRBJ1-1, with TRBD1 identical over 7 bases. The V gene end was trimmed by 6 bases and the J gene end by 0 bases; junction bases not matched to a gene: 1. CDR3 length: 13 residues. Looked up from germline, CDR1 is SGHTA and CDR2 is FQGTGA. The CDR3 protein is CASRTGVNTEAFF. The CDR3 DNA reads TGTGCCAGCAGAACAGGGGTGAACACTGAAGCTTTCTTT. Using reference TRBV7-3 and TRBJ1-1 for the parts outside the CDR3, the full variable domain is GAGVSQTPSNKVTEKGKYVELRCDPISGHTALYWYRQSLGQGPEFLIYFQGTGAADDSGLPNDRFFAVRPEGSVSTLKIQRTERGDSAVYLCASRTGVNTEAFFGQGTRLTVV.

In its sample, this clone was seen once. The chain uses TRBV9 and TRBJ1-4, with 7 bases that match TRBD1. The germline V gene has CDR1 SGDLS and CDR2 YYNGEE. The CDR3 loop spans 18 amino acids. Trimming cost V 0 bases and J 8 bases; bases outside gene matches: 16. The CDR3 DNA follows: TGTGCCAGCAGCGTAGCTACCAAACAGGGGAGTCGGTTGGAAAAACTGTTTTTT. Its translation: CASSVATKQGSRLEKLFF.

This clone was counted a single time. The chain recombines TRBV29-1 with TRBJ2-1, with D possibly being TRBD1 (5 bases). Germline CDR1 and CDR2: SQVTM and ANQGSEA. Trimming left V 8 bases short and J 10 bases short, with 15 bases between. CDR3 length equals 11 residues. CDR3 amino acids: CSQRWGPEQFF. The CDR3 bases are TGCAGCCAGAGGTGGGGCCCGGAGCAGTTCTTC.

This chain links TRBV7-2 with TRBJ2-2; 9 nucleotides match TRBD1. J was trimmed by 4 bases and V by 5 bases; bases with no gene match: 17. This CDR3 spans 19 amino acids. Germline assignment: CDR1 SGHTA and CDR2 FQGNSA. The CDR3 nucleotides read TGTGCCAGCAGCCCCCGGGGGACAGGGAGTTCCATTGGCACCGGGGAGCTGTTTTTT. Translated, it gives CASSPRGTGSSIGTGELFF.

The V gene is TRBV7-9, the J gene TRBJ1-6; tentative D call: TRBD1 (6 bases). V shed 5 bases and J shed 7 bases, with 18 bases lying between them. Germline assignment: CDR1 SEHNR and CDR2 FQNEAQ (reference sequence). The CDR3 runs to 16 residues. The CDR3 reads CASSPGTRLSNSPLHF. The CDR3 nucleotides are TGTGCCAGCAGCCCCGGGACAAGGCTTAGCAATTCACCCCTCCACTTT.

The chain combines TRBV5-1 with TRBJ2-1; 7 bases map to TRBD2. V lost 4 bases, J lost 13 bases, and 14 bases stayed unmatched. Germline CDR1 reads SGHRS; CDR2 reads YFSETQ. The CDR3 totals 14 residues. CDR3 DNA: TGCGCCAGCAGCCCTAACCGGATGGGACTACTACAGTTCTTC. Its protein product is CASSPNRMGLLQFF.

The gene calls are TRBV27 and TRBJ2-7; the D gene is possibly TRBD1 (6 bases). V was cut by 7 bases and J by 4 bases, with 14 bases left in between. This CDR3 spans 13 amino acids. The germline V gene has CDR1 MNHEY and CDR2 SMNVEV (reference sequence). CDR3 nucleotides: TGTGCCAGCAAAAGACAGGTCGGGTACGAGCAGTACTTC. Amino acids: CASKRQVGYEQYF.

Written as DNA, the CDR3 is TGTGCCAGCAGTTACTACGGGACAGGGTCCAATGAGCAGTTCTTC. This translates into CASSYYGTGSNEQFF. The chain joins TRBV6-5 to TRBJ2-1, with 9 nucleotides matching TRBD1. The J segment lost 6 bases and the V segment lost 1 base, leaving 4 bases of the junction unmatched. There are 15 residues in the CDR3. Germline-derived CDR1 and CDR2 are MNHEY and SVGAGI.

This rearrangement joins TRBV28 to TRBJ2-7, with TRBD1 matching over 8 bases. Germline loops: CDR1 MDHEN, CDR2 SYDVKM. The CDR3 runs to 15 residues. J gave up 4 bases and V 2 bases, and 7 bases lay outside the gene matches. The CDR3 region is CASSLAGGEGYEQYF. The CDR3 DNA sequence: TGTGCCAGCAGTTTAGCAGGGGGCGAAGGATACGAGCAGTACTTC.

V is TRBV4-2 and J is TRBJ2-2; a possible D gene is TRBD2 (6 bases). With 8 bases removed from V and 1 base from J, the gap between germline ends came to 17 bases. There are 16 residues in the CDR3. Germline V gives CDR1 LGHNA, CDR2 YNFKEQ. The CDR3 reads CASGAHGTQNTGELFF. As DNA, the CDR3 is TGTGCCAGCGGCGCGCACGGGACTCAGAACACCGGGGAGCTGTTTTTT.